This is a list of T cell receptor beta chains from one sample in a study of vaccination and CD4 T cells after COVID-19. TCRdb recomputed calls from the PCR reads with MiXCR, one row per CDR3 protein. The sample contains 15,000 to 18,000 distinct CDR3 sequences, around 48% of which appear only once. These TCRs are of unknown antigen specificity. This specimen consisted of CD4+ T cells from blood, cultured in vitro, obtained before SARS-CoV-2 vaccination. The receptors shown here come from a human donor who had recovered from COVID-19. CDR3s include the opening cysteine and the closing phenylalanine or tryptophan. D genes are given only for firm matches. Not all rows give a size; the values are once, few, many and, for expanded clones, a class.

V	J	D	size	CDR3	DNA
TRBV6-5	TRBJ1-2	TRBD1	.	CASSYRTGKGYTF	TGTGCCAGCAGTTACAGGACAGGGAAGGGCTACACCTTC
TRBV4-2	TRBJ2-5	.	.	CASSQGARQPQETQYF	TGTGCCAGCAGCCAAGGGGCCCGGCAACCACAAGAGACCCAGTACTTC
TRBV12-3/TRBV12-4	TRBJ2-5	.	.	CASSLQIQETQYF	TGTGCCAGCAGTTTACAGATCCAAGAGACCCAGTACTTC
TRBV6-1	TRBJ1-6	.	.	CASTRGQGRQNSPLHF	TGTGCCAGCACCCGTGGTCAGGGCCGCCAGAATTCACCCCTCCACTTT
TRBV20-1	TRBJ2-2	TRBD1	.	CSAGAGGSDTGELFF	TGCAGTGCGGGAGCAGGGGGCTCGGACACCGGGGAGCTGTTTTTT
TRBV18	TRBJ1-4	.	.	CASSKQGVNEKLFF	TGTGCCAGCTCAAAACAGGGAGTTAATGAAAAACTGTTTTTT
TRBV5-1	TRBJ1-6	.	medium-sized	CASSQLDSRGSPLHF	TGCGCCAGCAGCCAACTAGACTCTCGGGGTTCACCCCTCCACTTT
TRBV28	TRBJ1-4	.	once	CASRGNSYEKLFF	TGTGCCAGCAGAGGGAACAGCTACGAAAAACTGTTTTTT
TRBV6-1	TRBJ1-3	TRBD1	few	CASKTGDSGNTIYF	TGTGCCAGCAAAACAGGGGACTCTGGAAACACCATATATTTT
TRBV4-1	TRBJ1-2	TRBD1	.	CASSQRSGGDYGYTF	TGCGCCAGCAGCCAGAGATCAGGGGGCGACTATGGCTACACCTTC
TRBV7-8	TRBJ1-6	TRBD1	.	CASSSTGGFWGSPLHF	TGTGCCAGCAGCTCCACAGGGGGCTTTTGGGGTTCACCCCTCCACTTT
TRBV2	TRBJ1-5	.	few	CASSVEGGRGQPQHF	TGTGCCAGCAGTGTTGAGGGGGGGCGAGGTCAGCCCCAGCATTTT
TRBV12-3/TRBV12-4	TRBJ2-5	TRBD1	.	CASSLAGGLGPGYF	TGTGCCAGCAGTTTAGCAGGGGGCCTAGGCCCCGGGTACTTC
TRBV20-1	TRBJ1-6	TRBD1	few	CSARDRTGNNSPLHF	TGCAGTGCTAGAGATAGGACAGGGAATAATTCACCCCTCCACTTT
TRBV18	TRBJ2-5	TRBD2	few	CASSPSSGSGETQYF	TGTGCCAGCTCACCATCTAGCGGGAGTGGCGAGACCCAGTACTTC
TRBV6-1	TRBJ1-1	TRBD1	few	CASSPDRGGFGTEAFF	TGTGCCAGCAGCCCCGACAGGGGAGGTTTTGGCACTGAAGCTTTCTTT
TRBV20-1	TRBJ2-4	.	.	CSGFLVAKNIQYF	TGCAGTGGGTTCTTGGTAGCCAAAAACATTCAGTACTTC
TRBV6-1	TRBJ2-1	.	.	CASSLENEQFF	TGTGCCAGCAGCCTGGAGAATGAGCAGTTCTTC
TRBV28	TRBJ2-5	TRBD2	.	CASSDSGMGQETQYF	TGTGCCAGCAGTGATAGCGGGATGGGGCAAGAGACCCAGTACTTC
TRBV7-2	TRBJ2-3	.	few	CASSVLDTQYF	TGTGCCAGCAGCGTATTGGATACGCAGTATTTT
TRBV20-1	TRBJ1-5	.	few	CSAGVQADQPQHF	TGCAGTGCTGGGGTCCAGGCCGATCAGCCCCAGCATTTT
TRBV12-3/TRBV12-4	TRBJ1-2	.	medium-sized	CASSFSNYGYTF	TGTGCCAGCAGTTTTTCTAACTATGGCTACACCTTC
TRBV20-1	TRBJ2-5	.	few	CSARDDDQETQYF	TGCAGTGCTAGAGACGACGACCAAGAGACCCAGTACTTC
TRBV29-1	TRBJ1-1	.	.	CSVRTRATEAFF	TGCAGCGTGAGGACAAGGGCCACTGAAGCTTTCTTT
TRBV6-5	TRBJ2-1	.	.	CASSSATTPRGYNEQFF	TGTGCCAGCAGTTCAGCCACTACTCCGCGGGGCTACAATGAGCAGTTCTTC
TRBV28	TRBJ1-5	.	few	CASVRGVQGNQPQHF	TGTGCCAGCGTCCGGGGGGTTCAGGGTAATCAGCCCCAGCATTTT
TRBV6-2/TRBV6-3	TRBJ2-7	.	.	CASSYGGTPYEQYF	TGTGCCAGCAGTTACGGCGGAACTCCCTACGAGCAGTACTTC
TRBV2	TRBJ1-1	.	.	CASSLSSATEAFF	TGTGCCAGCAGCCTTTCCTCTGCCACTGAAGCTTTCTTT
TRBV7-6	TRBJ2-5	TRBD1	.	CASVFGTAQETQYF	TGTGCCAGCGTCTTCGGGACAGCACAAGAGACCCAGTACTTC
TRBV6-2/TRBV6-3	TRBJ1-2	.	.	CASRPPEGRRGYGYTF	TGTGCCAGCAGACCCCCGGAGGGCCGGCGCGGCTATGGCTACACCTTC
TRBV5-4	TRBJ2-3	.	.	CAGRRDNTDTQYF	TGTGCCGGCCGCCGGGACAACACAGATACGCAGTATTTT
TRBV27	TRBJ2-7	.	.	CASSLFRNYEQYF	TGTGCCAGCAGTTTATTCCGGAACTACGAGCAGTACTTC
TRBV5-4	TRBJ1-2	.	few	CASMPGGGYGYTF	TGTGCCAGCATGCCGGGGGGTGGGTACGGCTACACCTTC
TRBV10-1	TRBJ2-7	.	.	CASSDSTEQYF	TGCGCCAGCAGTGACTCAACCGAGCAGTACTTC
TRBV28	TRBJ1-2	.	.	CASSPRGSGTYGYTF	TGTGCCAGCAGTCCCCGAGGTTCAGGAACCTATGGCTACACCTTC
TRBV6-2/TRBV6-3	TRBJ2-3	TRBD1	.	CASWDRRLPTDTQYF	TGTGCCAGCTGGGACAGGAGACTTCCCACAGATACGCAGTATTTT
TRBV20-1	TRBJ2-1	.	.	CSARDSQGSGNEQFF	TGCAGTGCTAGAGACTCACAAGGGTCGGGCAATGAGCAGTTCTTC
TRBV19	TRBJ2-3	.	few	CASSIQAVSTDTQYF	TGTGCCAGTAGTATACAAGCGGTTAGCACAGATACGCAGTATTTT
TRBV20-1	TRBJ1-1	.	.	CSAGRNLNTEAFF	TGCAGTGCTGGACGGAACTTGAACACTGAAGCTTTCTTT
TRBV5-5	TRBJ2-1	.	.	CASSSNVGEQFF	TGTGCCAGCAGCTCCAACGTTGGGGAGCAGTTCTTC
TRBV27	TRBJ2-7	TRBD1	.	CASRKSRGTPSYEQYF	TGTGCCAGCAGGAAGAGCAGGGGGACCCCTTCCTACGAGCAGTACTTC
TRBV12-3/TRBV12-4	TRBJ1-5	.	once	CASSVDGPQHF	TGTGCCAGCAGTGTTGACGGGCCCCAGCATTTT
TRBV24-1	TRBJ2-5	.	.	CATSEQQGGQETQYF	TGTGCCACCAGTGAGCAACAGGGAGGCCAAGAGACCCAGTACTTC
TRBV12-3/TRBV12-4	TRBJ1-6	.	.	CASTLRESGSPLHF	TGTGCCAGCACTTTAAGGGAATCGGGTTCACCCCTCCACTTT
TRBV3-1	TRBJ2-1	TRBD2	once	CASSTSGIYNEQFF	TGTGCCAGCAGCACTAGCGGAATATACAATGAGCAGTTCTTC
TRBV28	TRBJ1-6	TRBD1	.	CASSLSGQGNNSPLHF	TGTGCCAGCAGTTTATCAGGACAGGGAAATAATTCACCCCTCCACTTT
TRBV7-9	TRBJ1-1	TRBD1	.	CASSPRDRRNTEAFF	TGTGCCAGCAGCCCTAGGGACAGGAGGAACACTGAAGCTTTCTTT